A selection of T cell receptor beta chains follows, all from one sample in a study of regulatory T cells in long-lasting Graves disease. In TCRdb, the multiplex PCR reads were re-called with MiXCR into one record per CDR3 protein. The sample has 500,000 to 700,000 distinct CDR3 sequences, 15% to 20% seen once. The same specimen was also included in a second study, on T cells in Graves' hyperthyroidism and ophthalmopathy.

The sample was peripheral blood mononuclear cells (PBMCs), taken at new diagnosis, from a patient treated with antithyroid drugs. Source of these receptors: a woman in her 30s with Graves disease. CDR3s leave out the opening cysteine and the closing phenylalanine or tryptophan. The order of the fields is V gene, J gene, CDR3 protein.

V: TRBV9; J: TRBJ2-2; CDR3: ASSVTQGSPGELF
V: TRBV11-2; J: TRBJ1-1; CDR3: ASRLGGEGLLENTEAF
V: TRBV28; J: TRBJ1-1; CDR3: ASSTQPENTEAF
V: TRBV12-3/TRBV12-4; J: TRBJ2-3; CDR3: ASSTGRGTDTQY
V: TRBV20-1; J: TRBJ2-5; CDR3: SATGGFQETQY
V: TRBV3-1; J: TRBJ1-2; CDR3: ASSPRGTSSGYT
V: TRBV7-2; J: TRBJ2-5; CDR3: ASSSSMTQY
V: TRBV5-6; J: TRBJ1-1; CDR3: ASSLGLSNTEAF
V: TRBV4-2; J: TRBJ2-7; CDR3: ASSQDRAQGALTYEQY
V: TRBV7-2; J: TRBJ2-7; CDR3: ASSLLTGAGTYEQY
V: TRBV18; J: TRBJ2-1; CDR3: ASSPSVLHEQF
V: TRBV28; J: TRBJ1-1; CDR3: ASRNRVGTEAF
V: TRBV30; J: TRBJ2-7; CDR3: AWTGNHYEQY
V: TRBV11-2; J: TRBJ2-1; CDR3: ASSSSIGVQF
V: TRBV28; J: TRBJ2-7; CDR3: ASSLPGLIYEQY
V: TRBV6-1; J: TRBJ2-7; CDR3: AATGTKSYEQY
V: TRBV5-5; J: TRBJ2-1; CDR3: ASSPVQRYNEQF
V: TRBV15; J: TRBJ2-1; CDR3: ATSRDRSSGGGWSEQF
V: TRBV28; J: TRBJ1-1; CDR3: ASSRSGAGFTEAF
V: TRBV5-1; J: TRBJ2-7; CDR3: ASNAQTGGASYEQY
V: TRBV7-9; J: TRBJ2-3; CDR3: ASSLSPSGGRTDTQY
V: TRBV20-1; J: TRBJ2-1; CDR3: SVPLAGSNEQF
V: TRBV7-9; J: TRBJ1-4; CDR3: ASSGGGQGREKLF
V: TRBV7-9; J: TRBJ2-4; CDR3: ASSFEASIAKNIQY
V: TRBV7-9; J: TRBJ1-1; CDR3: ASSLSGQGGASEAF
V: TRBV7-2; J: TRBJ2-7; CDR3: ASSSDHIQGSEQY
V: TRBV29-1; J: TRBJ2-5; CDR3: SVGRDRGETQY
V: TRBV30; J: TRBJ2-7; CDR3: AWSRELWPYEQY
V: TRBV2; J: TRBJ1-5; CDR3: ASSGDGGVGAQH
V: TRBV5-1; J: TRBJ2-7; CDR3: ASSLVEYEQY
V: TRBV5-1; J: TRBJ2-3; CDR3: ASSSWGVSTDTQY
V: TRBV5-1; J: TRBJ2-5; CDR3: ASSSAQGAETQY
V: TRBV20-1; J: TRBJ2-3; CDR3: SARGLGQFDADTQY
V: TRBV19; J: TRBJ1-5; CDR3: ASTDRTSGGNQPQH
V: TRBV6-5; J: TRBJ2-7; CDR3: ASSFWTSGSQSYEQY
V: TRBV29-1; J: TRBJ2-5; CDR3: SVAKQETQY
V: TRBV7-9; J: TRBJ1-6; CDR3: ASSFGVGSPLH
V: TRBV29-1; J: TRBJ1-4; CDR3: SVGGRTGGAAEKLF
V: TRBV6-1; J: TRBJ1-3; CDR3: ASSSRGVASGNTIY
V: TRBV2; J: TRBJ2-5; CDR3: ASGEAGKETQY
V: TRBV13; J: TRBJ2-7; CDR3: ASSPLRGSGIYEQY
V: TRBV7-2; J: TRBJ1-4; CDR3: ASSPLPGQGTSGEKLF
V: TRBV20-1; J: TRBJ2-1; CDR3: SARSGTSGRAYNEQF
V: TRBV29-1; J: TRBJ2-2; CDR3: ATGTGITGELF
V: TRBV28; J: TRBJ2-7; CDR3: ASSLLRDEQY
V: TRBV28; J: TRBJ1-2; CDR3: ASSLRQGRGYGYT
V: TRBV29-1; J: TRBJ1-5; CDR3: SGPRGQNQPQH
V: TRBV20-1; J: TRBJ2-5; CDR3: SARAGETQY
V: TRBV28; J: TRBJ2-1; CDR3: ASSLRGNEQF
V: TRBV28; J: TRBJ1-6; CDR3: ASSLNTSPLH